This record looks at one T cell receptor (beta chain) sequence and its context. Its antigen is not identified. By 5'RACE template switching, TCR cDNA was produced, with a universal primer site and UMIs added in the process. TCRdb passed the 5' RACE reads through MiXCR, listing each CDR3 protein once. This repertoire shows 250,000 to 400,000 distinct CDR3 sequences, approximately 4% found once; its top ten account for roughly 24%. The CDR3 length is 14 residues. The V gene's germline CDR1 is SGHTA and CDR2 FQGNSA. Trimming took off 5 bases at V and 1 base at J, with 11 bases between the two ends. The data originate from a study of T cells after yellow fever vaccination. About the research overall: Some fractions had low cell numbers, and these were prepared with SMART-Seq v4 Ultra Low Input. Study results and limitations: Detected again after the booster were most primary-vaccination clones, at roughly 95% CD4 and 70% to 90% CD8. Contaminating bulk clonotypes could be abundant in FACS-sorted repertoires.

The specimen comprised PBMCs, sampled 5 days after the yellow fever booster vaccination. This clonotype was sampled from a man younger than 35 who received the YFV17D yellow fever vaccine. V and J are TRBV7-2 and TRBJ1-1; D gene uncertain. CDR3: CASSPAVRNTEAFF. The CDR3 DNA sequence: TGTGCCAGCAGCCCGGCTGTCCGGAACACTGAAGCTTTCTTT.